The 7 T cell receptor beta chains in this list originate from one sample, sequenced in a study of shared clonotypes between healthy human individuals. Assay used: immunoSEQ multiplex PCR; TCRdb lists only in-frame clones, some missing. The sample includes 900,000 to 1,200,000 clones, around 78% of them seen just once. Sequenced material: memory CD4+ T cells from PBMCs. As for subset: CD45RA-negative fraction. The receptors originated from a man aged 18 to 30 in good health. Some clones in this sample may be carry-over from other donors' samples.

The gene calls are TRBV2 and TRBJ1-1; D gene ambiguous. Per germline, CDR1 SNHLY and CDR2 FYNNEI. This CDR3 is 13 amino acids long. V was pared by 4 bases and J by 1 base, with 7 bases between. CDR3 bases: TGTGCCAGCAGTGCCGCGGGGAACACTGAAGCTTTCTTT. It yields the protein CASSAAGNTEAFF. Full variable domain (remainder filled in from reference TRBV2 and TRBJ1-1): EPEVTQTPSHQVTQMGQEVILRCVPISNHLYFYWYRQILGQKVEFLVSFYNNEISEKSEIFDDQFSVERPDGSNFTLKIRSTKLEDSAMYFCASSAAGNTEAFFGQGTRLTVV.

The chain couples TRBV19 to TRBJ2-5, with D possibly being TRBD1 or TRBD2 (6 bases each). The CDR3 totals 14 residues. Germline values: CDR1 LNHDA, CDR2 SQIVND (reference sequence). The V gene lost 8 bases and the J gene lost 4 bases, with 17 bases spanning the gap. The CDR3 DNA follows: TGTGCCAGTGGCTTGTCGGGGGCAGGAGAGACCCAGTACTTC. As protein: CASGLSGAGETQYF.

This chain joins TRBV2 and TRBJ2-5; 9 nucleotides align to TRBD1. J lost 4 bases, V lost 11 bases, and 5 bases had no gene match. In germline, CDR1 is SNHLY, CDR2 FYNNEI. This CDR3 is 12 amino acids long. CDR3 nucleotide sequence: TGTGCCGCCCAGGACAGGGGAGAGACCCAGTACTTC. Translating it yields CAAQDRGETQYF.

The chain links TRBV7-2 to TRBJ1-5; TRBD1 is a possible D gene (5 bases). Germline V gene lookup returns CDR1 SGHTA and CDR2 FQGNSA. The V and J ends lost 5 bases and 3 bases respectively, with 17 bases between them. CDR3 length: 16 residues. The CDR3 protein is CASSVYGSGSNQPQHF. The CDR3 DNA sequence: TGTGCCAGCAGCGTATACGGCTCAGGGTCCAATCAGCCCCAGCATTTT.

In the case of this clone: Compared with germline, one end of the junction differs, possibly owing to a read error. This chain links TRBV7-8 with TRBJ2-7; tentatively, D is TRBD1 (6 bases). The CDR3 totals 13 residues. Germline loops: CDR1 SGHVS, CDR2 FQNEAQ. CDR3 nucleotides: TGTGCCGGCAGTAACAAACCCGGGACAGAGCAGTACTTC. Translation: CAGSNKPGTEQYF. The full variable domain, in which reference TRBV7-8 and TRBJ2-7 provide the parts outside the CDR3, is GAGVSQSPRYKVAKRGQDVALRCDPISGHVSLFWYQQALGQGPEFLTYFQNEAQLDKSGLPSDRFFAERPEGSVSTLKIQRTQQEDSAVYLCAGSNKPGTEQYFGPGTRLTVT.

The chain couples TRBV29-1 to TRBJ2-5; a possible D gene is TRBD1 (6 bases). The germline gives CDR1 SQVTM, CDR2 ANQGSEA. This CDR3 has 15 amino acids. Trimming shortened V by 5 bases and J by 5 bases, and 21 bases separated the two germline ends. For the CDR3, the DNA is TGCAGCGTTCAGGGGTTAAGTCCCAGCACGGAGACCCAGTACTTC. Its translation is CSVQGLSPSTETQYF.

The chain recombines TRBV5-1 with TRBJ2-3, with D perhaps given as TRBD1 or TRBD2 (5 bases each). V lost 4 bases, J lost 8 bases, and 17 bases lay in between. This CDR3 region has 14 residues. Germline values: CDR1 SGHRS, CDR2 YFSETQ. Here the CDR3 reads CASSPGTSKGTQYF. For the CDR3, the DNA is TGCGCCAGCAGCCCGGGGACCTCTAAGGGTACGCAGTATTTT.